Each of the 23 T cell receptor beta chains below was sequenced from the same sample in a study of T cell responses to AZD1222 COVID-19 vaccine. This table comes from immunoSEQ multiplex PCR, and its TCRdb copy is limited to in-frame clones, with some not included. The sample lists about 120,000 clones, 80% to 90% occurring once. Material: peripheral blood, obtained on day 0 of AZD1222 vaccination. The source is an adult in good health.

The rearrangement links TRBV9 to TRBJ1-3; 9 bases agree with TRBD1. The CDR3 totals 18 residues. Germline lookup yields CDR1 SGDLS and CDR2 YYNGEE. V shed 2 bases and J 3 bases; nucleotides not matched to a gene: 12. The CDR3 sequence is CASSVGTGKLPRGNTIYF. In DNA form, the CDR3 reads TGTGCCAGCAGCGTTGGGACAGGGAAACTCCCCCGTGGAAACACCATATATTTT.

The chain couples TRBV9 to TRBJ2-7, with TRBD2 as a possible D gene (7 bases). This CDR3 spans 14 amino acids. The V end lost 2 bases, the J end lost 2 bases, and 11 bases lay between the germline ends. Germline CDR1 is SGDLS and CDR2 is YYNGEE. The CDR3 DNA reads as TGTGCCAGCAGCGTGGGGGGGCCCACCTACGAGCAGTACTTC. Translated, it gives CASSVGGPTYEQYF.

The genes are TRBV19 and TRBJ1-1, with D hard to call. This CDR3 is 13 amino acids long. Per germline, CDR1 LNHDA and CDR2 SQIVND (reference sequence). Between the trimmed V and J ends, which lost 9 bases and 1 base, there was a span of 12 bases. CDR3: CASSSRQNTEAFF. CDR3 DNA: TGTGCCAGCAGCTCTAGACAGAACACTGAAGCTTTCTTT.

The chain carries TRBV6-5 and TRBJ1-1; a weak D match, TRBD1 (6 bases). CDR3 length: 15 residues. V gave up 7 bases and J gave up 0 bases, with 15 bases separating them. Germline values: CDR1 MNHEY, CDR2 SVGAGI. The CDR3 region has the DNA TGTGCCAGCACCCTCGATGGACAGCTGAACACTGAAGCTTTCTTT. Residues: CASTLDGQLNTEAFF.

This clone has just a few counts. The gene calls are TRBV4-1 and TRBJ1-2; D not certain. In germline, CDR1 is MGHRA, CDR2 YSYEKL. V lost 1 base and J 8 bases, leaving 14 bases between the germline ends. CDR3 length: 14 amino acids. CDR3 sequence reads: CASSQGDAIRGYTF. CDR3 in DNA: TGCGCCAGCAGCCAAGGGGATGCTATCCGAGGCTACACCTTC.

This clone turned up a few times. The CDR3 loop reads CASSQGRARLKETQYF. CDR3 in DNA: TGTGCCAGCAGCCAAGGCCGGGCTAGACTCAAGGAGACCCAGTACTTC. The V and J genes are TRBV3-1 (or the pseudogene TRBV3-2) and TRBJ2-5; D is unresolved. The CDR3 sequence is 16 residues long. Germline CDR1 reads LGHDT; CDR2 reads YNNKEL (reference sequence). V gave up 1 base and J gave up 5 bases, with 17 bases separating them.

This clone has a handful of counts. The gene calls are TRBV5-5 and TRBJ2-7; 11 bases agree with TRBD1. Germline V lookup: CDR1 SGHKS, CDR2 YYEKEE (reference sequence). Unmatched junction bases numbered 9, after V lost 0 bases and J lost 4 bases. The CDR3 is made up of 17 amino acids. The CDR3 loop reads CASSLAIGQGAIYEQYF. The CDR3 nucleotides read TGTGCCAGCAGCTTGGCTATCGGACAGGGGGCGATTTACGAGCAGTACTTC.

This chain joins TRBV5-1 and TRBJ1-4, with D perhaps matching TRBD1 (5 bases). Trimming stripped 4 bases from V and 7 bases from J, with 17 bases between. Per germline, CDR1 SGHRS and CDR2 YFSETQ. The CDR3 is made up of 15 amino acids. The CDR3 DNA follows: TGCGCCAGCAGCACGGAGGGGTTCCTGGCTGAAAAACTGTTTTTT. This translates into CASSTEGFLAEKLFF.

The chain has TRBV27 and TRBJ1-1, with unresolved D. CDR1 is MNHEY and CDR2 is SMNVEV in the germline V gene (reference sequence). V was clipped by 6 bases and J by 8 bases, with 19 bases between them. CDR3 length: 14 residues. CDR3 in amino acids: CASSDRQVYGEAFF. The CDR3 nucleotides are TGTGCCAGCAGCGACCGTCAGGTTTATGGAGAAGCTTTCTTT.

The genes are TRBV4-1 and TRBJ1-6, with no clear D. The CDR3 has 15 residues. Trimming stripped 1 base from V and 8 bases from J, with 12 bases between. Germline CDR1 and CDR2: MGHRA and YSYEKL. Here the CDR3 DNA reads TGCGCCAGCAGCCAAGTTTCCCCGTTATATTCACCCCTCCACTTT. Amino acids: CASSQVSPLYSPLHF.

The genes are TRBV11-3 and TRBJ1-1; D is undetermined. This CDR3 contains 13 residues. The V and J ends lost 3 bases and 0 bases respectively, with 5 bases between them. Germline V gene lookup returns CDR1 SGHNT and CDR2 YENEEA. The CDR3 is CASSFNMNTEAFF. In DNA, the CDR3 is TGTGCCAGCAGCTTTAACATGAACACTGAAGCTTTCTTT.

This sequence joins TRBV7-9 and TRBJ1-1; 9 nucleotides align to TRBD1. Germline CDR1 reads SEHNR; CDR2 reads FQNEAQ (reference sequence). The CDR3 extends over 15 amino acids. V trimming: 5 bases; J trimming: 5 bases; junction bases outside the gene matches: 9. In nucleotides, the CDR3 is TGTGCCAGCAGCCCCTACAGGGGGCCGCTTACTGAAGCTTTCTTT. This codes for CASSPYRGPLTEAFF.

V and J are TRBV7-2 and TRBJ1-6, with 9 bases lining up with TRBD1. Trimming cost V 4 bases and J 13 bases; bases outside gene matches: 8. The CDR3 covers 14 residues. From germline, CDR1 is SGHTA and CDR2 FQGNSA. Here the CDR3 DNA reads TGTGCCAGCAGCTCCCGGGACAGGGTTACTCCCCTCCACTTT. Translation: CASSSRDRVTPLHF.

The rearrangement joins TRBV11-2 to TRBJ2-2, with 7 positions matching TRBD2. With 7 bases clipped from V and 5 bases from J, the junction kept 7 bases outside the gene matches. CDR3 length: 14 amino acids. CDR1 is SGHAT and CDR2 is FQNNGV in the germline V gene. The DNA for the CDR3 is TGTGCCAGCAAAACCGGGGGGAAAACCGGGGAGCTGTTTTTT. This encodes CASKTGGKTGELFF.

The chain couples TRBV29-1 to TRBJ2-5; TRBD1 matches 9 bases. The CDR3 spans 14 residues. The germline CDR1 and CDR2 sequences are SQVTM and ANQGSEA. The junction had 8 bases not matched to a gene; V was cut back by 4 bases and J by 5 bases. The CDR3 nucleotides read TGCAGCGTTGGCTATACAGGGGGCCTGGAGACCCAGTACTTC. Translation: CSVGYTGGLETQYF. Using reference TRBV29-1 and TRBJ2-5 for the parts outside the CDR3, the full variable domain is SAVISQKPSRDICQRGTSLTIQCQVDSQVTMMFWYRQQPGQSLTLIATANQGSEATYESGFVIDKFPISRPNLTFSTLTVSNMSPEDSSIYLCSVGYTGGLETQYFGPGTRLLVL.

The J gene is TRBJ2-7, the V gene TRBV28; D ambiguous. Between the trimmed V and J ends, which lost 6 bases and 3 bases, there was a span of 15 bases. The germline CDR1 and CDR2 sequences are MDHEN and SYDVKM. CDR3 length equals 14 residues. The CDR3 nucleotides are TGTGCCAGCAGCCCAAGGGCCCTCGTCTACGAGCAGTACTTC. Translation: CASSPRALVYEQYF.

This clone was recorded only once. The chain has TRBV24-1 and TRBJ2-1; 7 bases map to TRBD2. The CDR3 is 15 amino acids. Germline CDR1 reads KGHDR; CDR2 reads SFDVKD. V lost 4 bases to trimming and J lost 5 bases; unmatched junction nucleotides: 7. The CDR3 coding sequence is TGTGCCACCAGTGAGGGAGGGACGGGGAACAATGAGCAGTTCTTC. Protein sequence: CATSEGGTGNNEQFF.

The gene calls are TRBV5-1 and TRBJ2-7; D call uncertain. The CDR3 length is 15 residues. The germline V and J ends were trimmed by 0 bases and 2 bases, with 12 bases remaining between them. The germline CDR1 and CDR2 sequences are SGHRS and YFSETQ. CDR3 protein: CASSLEVDLPYEQYF. The CDR3 nucleotides are TGCGCCAGCAGCTTGGAAGTGGATCTTCCCTACGAGCAGTACTTC.

The chain has TRBV5-6 and TRBJ1-1; 10 positions match TRBD1. The CDR3 length is 13 residues. After removal of 3 bases from V and 4 bases from J, the junction contained 0 bases not matched to a gene. Germline V gene sequence: CDR1 SGHDT, CDR2 YYEEEE. The CDR3 region has the DNA TGTGCCAGCAGCTGGACAGGGGGCACTGAAGCTTTCTTT. Translated: CASSWTGGTEAFF. The whole variable domain, remainder taken from reference TRBV5-6 and TRBJ1-1, is DAGVTQSPTHLIKTRGQQVTLRCSPKSGHDTVSWYQQALGQGPQFIFQYYEEEERQRGNFPDRFSGHQFPNYSSELNVNALLLGDSALYLCASSWTGGTEAFFGQGTRLTVV.

The J gene is TRBJ2-2, the V gene TRBV11-2; weak D call: TRBD1 (6 bases). Germline CDR1 is SGHAT and CDR2 is FQNNGV. This CDR3 spans 16 amino acids. The V and J ends lost 7 bases and 5 bases respectively, with 20 bases between them. The CDR3 protein is CASTLQGGAFTGELFF. The CDR3 DNA sequence: TGTGCCAGCACCCTACAGGGTGGTGCGTTTACCGGGGAGCTGTTTTTT.

This chain joins TRBV12-5 and TRBJ1-1; D not resolved. Between the trimmed V and J ends, which lost 0 bases and 9 bases, there was a span of 8 bases. From germline, CDR1 is LGHNT and CDR2 FRNRAP. This CDR3 is 12 amino acids long. The CDR3 DNA is TGTGCTAGTGGTTTGGTACGGGAAAAAGCTTTCTTT. Its translation: CASGLVREKAFF.

This clone was detected once. A junction end diverges from the germline sequence, so it may reflect a read error. This chain links TRBV9 with TRBJ1-2, with D hard to call. Germline lookup yields CDR1 SGDLS and CDR2 YYNGEE. The CDR3 is 12 amino acids. CDR3 nucleotides: TGTACCAGCAGCGGCACCAACTATGGCTACACCTTC. Protein product: CTSSGTNYGYTF.

The V gene is TRBV23-1, the J gene TRBJ2-2; D is perhaps TRBD1 (5 bases). TRBV23-1 counts as an open reading frame of uncertain function. The CDR3 is made up of 16 amino acids. V lost 3 bases, J lost 4 bases, and 15 bases lay in between. CDR3 residues: CASSHRTDTRTGELFF. The CDR3 DNA reads as TGCGCCAGCAGTCACAGAACGGACACCCGCACCGGGGAGCTGTTTTTT.